This TCR beta chain was recorded in a study of blood T cell repertoires in COVID-19. Background on the study: From T cells, B-cell-depleted T cells, or PBMCs came the material, which was cDNA or gDNA.

Study processing details: Amplified reference gene primers provided the basis for estimating nucleated cell counts. Sequenced by immunoSEQ multiplex PCR; TCRdb stores in-frame clones only, minus some. The D gene and trimming were derived from the DNA, and the V and J assignments and clone size from that table. The data hold tens of thousands of clones, with around 90% observed a single time. Germline loops: CDR1 KGHDR, CDR2 SFDVKD. The CDR3 has 15 amino acids. The V and J ends lost 4 bases and 5 bases, in that order; junction bases with no gene match: 4. The source material was peripheral blood. This receptor was obtained from a woman aged 80 or over with active or convalescent COVID-19. The J gene is TRBJ1-5, the V gene TRBV24-1; 10 positions match TRBD1. CDR3 bases: TGTGCCACCAGTGACCAGACAGGGGGCGATCAGCCCCAGCATTTT. Protein product: CATSDQTGGDQPQHF.